This TCR beta chain is drawn from a study of OX40 agonist ivuxolimab in advanced cancers. Assay used: immunoSEQ multiplex PCR; TCRdb lists only in-frame clones, some missing. The sample consists of 30,000 to 40,000 clones, more than 70% of them appearing once. Deletions cut 6 bases from V and 9 bases from J, with 21 bases between. CDR1 is SQVTM, CDR2 ANQGSEA, per germline. This CDR3 region has 14 residues. This sequence joins TRBV29-1 and TRBJ2-1; D call uncertain. The receptor was derived from an adult with an advanced solid tumor such as melanoma, head and neck, liver or kidney cancer. Sequencing was performed on CD4+ or CD8+ T cells sorted from blood, taken in a trial of the OX40 agonist ivuxolimab. CDR3 DNA: TGCAGCGTCGTCAGACCCCAGGCTGGTGGTGAGCAGTTCTTC. Protein sequence: CSVVRPQAGGEQFF.